These 14 T cell receptor beta chains originate from one sample sequenced in a study of human T cells and chemical hapten exposure. As to time point: patch test 1, 2 weeks after DPC sensitization. Treatment defined: therapeutic diphenylcyclopropenone sensitization with weekly scalp DPC. A single record per CDR3 protein comes from TCRdb applying MiXCR to the RACE reads. The sample records about 120,000 distinct CDR3 sequences, 12% being singletons. The sequencing here drew on whole blood, taken in connection with sensitization to the hapten diphenylcyclopropenone (DPC). Receptors originate from a woman aged 45-65 years with alopecia areata. Some clones in this sample may be carry-over from other donors' samples.

The chain joins TRBV3-1 to TRBJ1-1; D gene uncertain. Trimming cost V 0 bases and J 1 base, with 6 bases left between them. The CDR3 runs 14 residues. In germline, CDR1 is LGHDT, CDR2 YNNKEL (reference sequence). DNA for the CDR3: TGTGCCAGCAGCCAAGATCCAGCGAACACTGAAGCTTTCTTT. This translates into CASSQDPANTEAFF.

The chain has TRBV11-2 and TRBJ1-1, with a weak D call TRBD1 (6 bases). V was cut by 5 bases and J by 3 bases, with 10 bases left in between. Per the germline V gene, CDR1 is SGHAT and CDR2 is FQNNGV. This CDR3 has 13 residues. Written as DNA, the CDR3 is TGTGCCAGCAGCAAGGACAGCGACACTGAAGCTTTCTTT. It yields the protein CASSKDSDTEAFF.

A note on this clonotype: A much larger clone sits a single nucleotide away, making a read error possible. The rearrangement uses TRBV28 and TRBJ1-2; tentatively, D is TRBD1 (6 bases). The length of the CDR3 is 13 residues. Germline CDR1 reads MDHEN; CDR2 reads SYDVKM. The ends were cut back, 6 bases at V and 6 bases at J, with 14 bases in the middle. The CDR3 DNA reads as TGTGCCAGCAGCTTTGGGGGCATGAATGGCTACACCTTC. It specifies CASSFGGMNGYTF.

CDR3 in amino acids: CASSLRVTSNQPQHF. The CDR3 DNA follows: TGTGCCAGCAGCTTAAGGGTGACTAGCAATCAGCCCCAGCATTTT. The chain combines TRBV7-2 with TRBJ1-5; D not certain. Germline assignment: CDR1 SGHTA and CDR2 FQGNSA. The CDR3 has 15 residues. Trimming took off 2 bases at V and 0 bases at J, with 8 bases between the two ends.

There are a few counts of this clonotype. The rearrangement joins TRBV11-2 to TRBJ1-3; D may be TRBD1 (6 bases). Germline V CDR1 and CDR2: SGHAT, FQNNGV. This CDR3 is built from 16 residues. The ends were cut back, 5 bases at V and 2 bases at J, with 16 bases in the middle. CDR3 amino acids: CASSPTWGQAGNTIYF. Written as DNA, the CDR3 is TGTGCCAGCAGCCCAACGTGGGGGCAAGCTGGAAACACCATATATTTT.

In its sample, this clonotype was seen a few times. Because the CDR3 is missing its conserved closing phenylalanine or tryptophan, this is likely a read error. This chain uses TRBV28 with TRBJ2-6; D is possibly TRBD1 (5 bases). This CDR3 is built from 20 residues. The germline V gene has CDR1 MDHEN and CDR2 SYDVKM. Trimming pared 1 base from V and 2 bases from J, leaving 21 bases between. The CDR3 sequence: CASSLSFGARLLAGANVLTS. The CDR3 DNA sequence: TGTGCCAGCAGTTTATCATTTGGGGCCCGTCTCCTAGCTGGGGCCAACGTCCTGACTTCC.

This clonotype was recorded many times. This rearrangement joins TRBV5-8 to TRBJ2-5; 8 nucleotides align to TRBD2. Germline V lookup: CDR1 SGHTS, CDR2 YDEGEE. The CDR3 extends over 16 amino acids. With 5 bases clipped from V and 0 bases from J, the junction kept 9 bases outside the gene matches. The CDR3 bases are TGTGCCAGCAGAGGAGTAGCGGGGACCTACCAAGAGACCCAGTACTTC. Its protein is CASRGVAGTYQETQYF.

The rearrangement joins TRBV12-3 or TRBV12-4 to TRBJ1-2, with D possibly being TRBD1 (6 bases). This CDR3 has 14 amino acids. Between the trimmed V and J ends, which lost 6 bases and 4 bases, there was a span of 15 bases. CDR3 loop: CASRRQEILYGYTF. CDR3 sequence (DNA): TGTGCCAGCAGGCGACAGGAGATACTCTATGGCTACACCTTC.

The chain has TRBV7-2 and TRBJ1-1; D unresolved. Trimming took 1 base from V and 0 from J, leaving 6 bases between them. CDR1 and CDR2 from the germline V gene are SGHTA and FQGNSA. There are 14 residues in the CDR3. Here the CDR3 reads CASSLVSMNTEAFF. CDR3 coding DNA: TGTGCCAGCAGCTTAGTAAGCATGAACACTGAAGCTTTCTTT. Full variable domain (rest looked up from reference TRBV7-2 and TRBJ1-1): GAGVSQSPSNKVTEKGKDVELRCDPISGHTALYWYRQSLGQGLEFLIYFQGNSAPDKSGLPSDRFSAERTGGSVSTLTIQRTQQEDSAVYLCASSLVSMNTEAFFGQGTRLTVV.

V and J are TRBV5-6 and TRBJ1-1; 7 bases fit TRBD1. The CDR3 runs 14 residues. The junction had 6 bases not matched to a gene; V was cut back by 1 base and J by 6 bases. Germline V gene data show CDR1 as SGHDT and CDR2 as YYEEEE. The CDR3 nucleotides read TGTGCCAGCAGCTTGAGGGGGCTTGGAGCTGAAGCTTTCTTT. Translation: CASSLRGLGAEAFF.

This clonotype was counted between two and nine times. The V call is TRBV29-1, the J call TRBJ1-5; TRBD1 aligns across 7 bases. The CDR3 runs 13 residues. The J segment lost 4 bases and the V segment lost 2 bases, leaving 2 bases of the junction unmatched. Germline CDR1 reads SQVTM; CDR2 reads ANQGSEA. Written as DNA, the CDR3 is TGCAGCGTTGAACAGGGGGAGAATCAGCCCCAGCATTTT. Its translation is CSVEQGENQPQHF.

In its sample, this clonotype was seen many times. The rearrangement links TRBV6-1 to TRBJ1-1; perhaps TRBD1 as D (5 bases). CDR1 is MNHNS, CDR2 SASEGT, per germline. Trimming took 6 bases from V and 2 from J, leaving 13 bases between them. The CDR3 runs to 14 residues. CDR3 amino acids: CASSSRTTNTEAFF. In DNA form, the CDR3 reads TGTGCCAGCAGCTCTAGGACAACCAACACTGAAGCTTTCTTT.

This clonotype was counted at least ten times. In nucleotides, the CDR3 is TGTGCCAGCAGCCCCCTGTCTAGGAACACTGAAGCTTTCTTT. Protein: CASSPLSRNTEAFF. The chain has TRBV7-7 and TRBJ1-1; D ambiguous. The CDR3 contains 14 residues. Germline CDR1 SSHAT, CDR2 FNYEAQ (reference sequence). V lost 5 bases to trimming and J lost 1 base, with 11 bases between them.

The sample holds a few counts of this clonotype. The chain couples TRBV4-3 to TRBJ2-2; D remains unclear. This CDR3 is 17 amino acids long. Germline V gene lookup returns CDR1 LGHNA and CDR2 YSLEER. Trimming took 1 base from V and 6 from J, leaving 18 bases between them. CDR3 residues: CASSQGSRKRRAGELFF. Here the CDR3 DNA reads TGCGCCAGCAGCCAAGGGTCGCGAAAAAGGCGTGCCGGGGAGCTGTTTTTT.